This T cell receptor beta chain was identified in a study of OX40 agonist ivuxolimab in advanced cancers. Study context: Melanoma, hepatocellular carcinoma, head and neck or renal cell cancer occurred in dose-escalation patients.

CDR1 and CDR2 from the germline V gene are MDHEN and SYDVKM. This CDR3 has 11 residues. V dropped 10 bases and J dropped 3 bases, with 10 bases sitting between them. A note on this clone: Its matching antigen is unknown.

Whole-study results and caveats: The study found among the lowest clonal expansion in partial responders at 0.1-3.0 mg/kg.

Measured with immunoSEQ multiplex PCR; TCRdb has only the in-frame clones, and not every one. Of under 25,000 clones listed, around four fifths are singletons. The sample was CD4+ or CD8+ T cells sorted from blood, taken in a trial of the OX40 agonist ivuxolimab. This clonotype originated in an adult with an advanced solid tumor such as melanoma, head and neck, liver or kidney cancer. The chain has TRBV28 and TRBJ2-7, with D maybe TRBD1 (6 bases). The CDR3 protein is CAIIGGYEQYF. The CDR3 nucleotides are TGTGCCATCATAGGGGGCTACGAGCAGTACTTC.